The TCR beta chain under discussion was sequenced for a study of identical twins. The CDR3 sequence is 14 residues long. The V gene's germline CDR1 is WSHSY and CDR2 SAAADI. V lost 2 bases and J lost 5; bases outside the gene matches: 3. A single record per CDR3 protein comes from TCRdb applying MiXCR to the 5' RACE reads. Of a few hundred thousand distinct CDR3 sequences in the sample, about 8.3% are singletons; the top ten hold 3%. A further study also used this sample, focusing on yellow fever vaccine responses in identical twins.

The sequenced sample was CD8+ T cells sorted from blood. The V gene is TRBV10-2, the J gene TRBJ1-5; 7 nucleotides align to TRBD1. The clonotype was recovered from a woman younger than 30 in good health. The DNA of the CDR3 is TGCGCCAGCAGTGAGCAGACAGGGCATCAGCCCCAGCATTTT. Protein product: CASSEQTGHQPQHF.